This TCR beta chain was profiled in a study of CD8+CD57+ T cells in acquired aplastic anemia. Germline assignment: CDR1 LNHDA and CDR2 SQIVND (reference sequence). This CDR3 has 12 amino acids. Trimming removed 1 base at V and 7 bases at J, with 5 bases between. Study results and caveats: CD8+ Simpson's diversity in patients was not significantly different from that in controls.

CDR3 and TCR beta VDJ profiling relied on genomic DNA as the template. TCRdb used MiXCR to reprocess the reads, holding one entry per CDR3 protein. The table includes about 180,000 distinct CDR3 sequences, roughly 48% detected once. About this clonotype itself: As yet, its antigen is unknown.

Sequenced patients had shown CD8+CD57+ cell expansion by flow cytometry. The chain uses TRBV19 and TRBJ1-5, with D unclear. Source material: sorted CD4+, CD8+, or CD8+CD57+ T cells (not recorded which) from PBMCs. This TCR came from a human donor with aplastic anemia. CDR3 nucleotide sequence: TGTGCCAGTAGTATAGGTAGCCAGCCCCAGCATTTT. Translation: CASSIGSQPQHF.